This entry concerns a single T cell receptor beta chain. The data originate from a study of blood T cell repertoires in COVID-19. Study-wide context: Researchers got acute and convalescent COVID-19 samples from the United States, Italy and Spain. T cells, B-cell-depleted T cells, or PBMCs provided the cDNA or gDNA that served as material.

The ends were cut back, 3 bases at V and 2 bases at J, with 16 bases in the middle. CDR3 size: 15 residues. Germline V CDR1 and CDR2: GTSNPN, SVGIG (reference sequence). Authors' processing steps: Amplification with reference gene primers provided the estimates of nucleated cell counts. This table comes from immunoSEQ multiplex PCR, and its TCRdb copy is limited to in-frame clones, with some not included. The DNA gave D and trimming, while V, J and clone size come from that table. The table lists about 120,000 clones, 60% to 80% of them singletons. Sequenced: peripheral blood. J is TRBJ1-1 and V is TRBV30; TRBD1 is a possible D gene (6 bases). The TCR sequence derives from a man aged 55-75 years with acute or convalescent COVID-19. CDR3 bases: TGTGCCTGGAGAGCTAACACAGGGCTCAACACTGAAGCTTTCTTT. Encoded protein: CAWRANTGLNTEAFF.